Listed below are T cell receptor beta chains from one sample, sequenced in a study of T cell responses to AZD1222 COVID-19 vaccine. Clones were read by immunoSEQ multiplex PCR, and TCRdb kept only the in-frame ones, dropping some. This table has 77,000 or so clones, 85% to 90% appearing once. Sequences were derived from peripheral blood, sampled on day 0 of AZD1222 vaccination. Every receptor here comes from an adult in good health. Both conserved end residues are part of each CDR3. A D gene is named only where the DNA matches it firmly. The size entry is marked missing in some rows and otherwise reads once, few, many or a size class.

j_call	v_call	clone_size	cdr3_length	d_call	cdr3_aa	cdr3_nt
TRBJ2-3	TRBV19	-	17	TRBD1	CASSTPGQGVVTDTQYF	TGTGCCAGTAGTACACCGGGACAGGGGGTAGTCACAGATACGCAGTATTTT
TRBJ2-7	TRBV7-2	-	13	-	CASSLVGGYEQYF	TGTGCCAGCAGCTTAGTTGGCGGCTACGAGCAGTACTTC
TRBJ1-5	TRBV5-1	-	13	-	CASSPAGNQPQHF	TGCGCCAGCAGTCCCGCCGGCAATCAGCCCCAGCATTTT
TRBJ1-1	TRBV27	-	13	-	CASSSTENTEAFF	TGTGCCAGCAGTTCGACAGAGAACACTGAAGCTTTCTTT
TRBJ2-7	TRBV3-1/TRBV3-2	-	16	TRBD2	CASSQEGREGRYEQYF	TGTGCCAGCAGCCAAGAGGGGCGGGAGGGCCGGTACGAGCAGTACTTC
TRBJ1-5	TRBV20-1	-	15	-	CSASVARFDSKPQHF	TGCAGTGCTAGTGTAGCCCGCTTCGATTCCAAGCCCCAGCATTTT
TRBJ2-3	TRBV11-3	-	13	-	CASSLDLRDTQYF	TGTGCCAGCAGCTTAGACCTTAGAGATACGCAGTATTTT
TRBJ2-5	TRBV3-1/TRBV3-2	-	19	TRBD2	CASSGTGTSGRRYQETQYF	TGTGCCAGCAGTGGGACCGGGACTAGCGGGAGGAGGTACCAAGAGACCCAGTACTTC
TRBJ1-6	TRBV5-1	-	14	-	CASSLAVGGTPLHF	TGCGCCAGCAGCTTGGCCGTGGGGGGGACACCCCTCCACTTT
TRBJ2-1	TRBV3-1/TRBV3-2	-	16	TRBD2	CASSRMTSGLYNEQFF	TGTGCCAGCAGCCGGATGACTAGCGGGTTATACAATGAGCAGTTCTTC
TRBJ1-4	TRBV7-6	-	14	-	CASSPNAFGEKLFF	TGTGCCAGCAGCCCTAACGCGTTTGGTGAAAAACTGTTTTTT
TRBJ1-5	TRBV6-5	-	15	-	CASSYSYTGNQPQHF	TGTGCCAGCAGTTACTCGTATACGGGCAATCAGCCCCAGCATTTT
TRBJ1-1	TRBV5-1	-	14	-	CASSLGVRATEAFF	TGCGCCAGCAGCTTAGGTGTACGTGCCACTGAAGCTTTCTTT
TRBJ1-1	TRBV14	-	14	-	CASSRRGLGTEAFF	TGTGCCAGCAGCCGCCGGGGGCTGGGGACTGAAGCTTTCTTT
TRBJ2-7	TRBV29-1	-	14	TRBD1	CSVESPGQPYEQYF	TGCAGCGTTGAATCACCGGGACAGCCCTACGAGCAGTACTTC
TRBJ2-2	TRBV9	-	15	-	CASSRLGESAGELFF	TGTGCCAGCAGCCGCCTGGGGGAGTCGGCCGGGGAGCTGTTTTTT
TRBJ1-1	TRBV7-3	-	14	-	CASSETSGNTEAFF	TGTGCCAGCAGCGAGACAAGCGGGAACACTGAAGCTTTCTTT
TRBJ1-1	TRBV28	-	14	-	CASSLWAGNTEAFF	TGTGCCAGCAGTTTATGGGCGGGGAACACTGAAGCTTTCTTT
TRBJ1-1	TRBV24-1	-	14	-	CAPAGARANTEAFF	TGTGCCCCAGCGGGGGCGCGGGCGAACACTGAAGCTTTCTTT
TRBJ2-7	TRBV9	-	13	-	CASSGTGPYEQYF	TGTGCCAGCAGCGGAACGGGGCCCTACGAGCAGTACTTC
TRBJ1-2	TRBV7-2	-	15	TRBD1	CASSLEQGTPYGYTF	TGTGCCAGCAGCTTAGAACAGGGGACTCCCTATGGCTACACCTTC
TRBJ2-1	TRBV28	-	12	-	CASSLRWGEQFF	TGTGCCAGCAGTTTACGATGGGGTGAGCAGTTCTTC
TRBJ2-1	TRBV7-2	once	13	-	CASSLGLPSEQFF	TGTGCCAGCAGCTTAGGACTCCCTAGTGAGCAGTTCTTC
TRBJ1-2	TRBV7-9	-	13	TRBD1	CASSLEGQYGYTF	TGTGCCAGCAGCTTAGAGGGACAGTACGGCTACACCTTC
TRBJ2-6	TRBV10-3	-	15	-	CAISALGAGANVLTF	TGTGCCATCAGCGCCCTGGGGGCTGGGGCCAACGTCCTGACTTTC
TRBJ1-1	TRBV5-3	-	18	-	CARRLSTEGSQGGTEAFF	TGTGCCAGAAGGTTGTCGACCGAGGGATCCCAAGGAGGGACTGAAGCTTTCTTT
TRBJ2-7	TRBV6-2/TRBV6-3	once	15	TRBD1	CASSSLWTGSYEQYF	TGTGCCAGCAGTTCCCTTTGGACAGGGTCCTACGAGCAGTACTTC
TRBJ1-1	TRBV27	-	13	-	CASRDTGGTEAFF	TGTGCCAGCAGGGATACGGGGGGCACTGAAGCTTTCTTT
TRBJ2-7	TRBV27	-	14	-	CASSGRDNHHEQYF	TGTGCCAGCAGTGGCCGCGACAATCATCACGAGCAGTACTTC
TRBJ2-7	TRBV29-1	-	11	-	CSAEGEYEQYF	TGCAGCGCTGAGGGGGAATACGAGCAGTACTTC
TRBJ2-3	TRBV6-5	-	15	-	CASGTGNLRTDTQYF	TGTGCCAGCGGAACAGGTAACCTGCGCACAGATACGCAGTATTTT
TRBJ1-1	TRBV11-2	-	11	-	CASSLDLEAFF	TGTGCCAGCAGCTTAGATCTTGAAGCTTTCTTT
TRBJ1-4	TRBV9	-	15	TRBD1	CASSGTGATNEKLFF	TGTGCCAGCAGCGGAACAGGGGCAACTAATGAAAAACTGTTTTTT
TRBJ1-2	TRBV30	once	13	-	CAWSVQLRDGYTF	TGTGCCTGGAGTGTACAGCTAAGGGACGGCTACACCTTC
TRBJ1-6	TRBV10-3	few	13	-	CAINDMNNSPLHF	TGTGCCATCAATGACATGAATAATTCACCCCTCCACTTT
TRBJ2-4	TRBV2	-	16	TRBD2	CASTTSGSIAKNIQYF	TGTGCCAGCACCACTAGCGGTTCTATAGCCAAAAACATTCAGTACTTC
TRBJ2-3	TRBV5-1	-	16	TRBD2	CASGLLAVISTDTQYF	TGCGCCAGCGGCCTTCTAGCGGTAATCAGCACAGATACGCAGTATTTT